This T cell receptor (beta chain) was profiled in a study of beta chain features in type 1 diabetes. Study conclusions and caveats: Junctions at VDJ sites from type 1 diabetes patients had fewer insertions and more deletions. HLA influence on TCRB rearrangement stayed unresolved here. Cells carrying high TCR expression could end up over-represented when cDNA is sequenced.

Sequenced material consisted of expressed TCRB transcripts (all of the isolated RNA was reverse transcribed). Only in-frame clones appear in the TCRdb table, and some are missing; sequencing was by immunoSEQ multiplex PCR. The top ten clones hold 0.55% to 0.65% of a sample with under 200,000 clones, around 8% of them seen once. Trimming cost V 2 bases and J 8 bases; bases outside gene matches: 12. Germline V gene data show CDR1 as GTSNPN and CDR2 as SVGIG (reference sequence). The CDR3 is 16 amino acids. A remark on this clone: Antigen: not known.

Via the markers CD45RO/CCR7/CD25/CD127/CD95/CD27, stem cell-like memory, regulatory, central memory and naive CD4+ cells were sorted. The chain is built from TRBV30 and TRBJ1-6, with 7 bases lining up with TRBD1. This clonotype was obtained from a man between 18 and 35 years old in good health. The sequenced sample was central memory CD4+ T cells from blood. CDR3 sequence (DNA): TGTGCCTGGAGTAAAGAGACAGGGCTTTTGTATTCACCCCTCCACTTT. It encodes CAWSKETGLLYSPLHF.